This T cell receptor beta chain was sequenced for a study of OX40 agonist ivuxolimab in advanced cancers. Some background on the complete study: Ivuxolimab was an agonistic, fully human IgG2 monoclonal antibody directed against OX40 (CD134), a costimulatory receptor. In the dose-escalation cohort, 65% to 90% of patients were male, and the mean age was approximately 60 years, with a range of about 23 to 80. Three dose-escalation patients achieved partial responses, one with hepatocellular carcinoma and two with cutaneous melanoma. Intravenous ivuxolimab was administered to patients every 2 weeks at six dose levels: 0.01, 0.1, 0.3, 1.5, 3 and 10 mg/kg. Prior anti-PD-1, anti-PD-L1 or anti-CTLA-4 therapy was permitted, and checkpoint inhibitors had been received by approximately 39% of dose-escalation patients. Of the approximately 54 patients in dose escalation, about 19 had hepatocellular carcinoma, around 15 had melanoma, 9 had renal cell carcinoma and 9 had head and neck cancer. The paper reports the monotherapy dose-escalation portion (N of about 52 patients) of the phase I ivuxolimab trial. Peripheral TCRbeta sequencing aimed to test whether ivuxolimab altered TCR sequence diversity and caused clonal T-cell expansion.

The trial excluded patients who had a history of autoimmune disease or who were on systemic immunosuppression. Peripheral blood for TCR sequencing was collected from all dose cohorts at baseline, on cycle 4 day 1, and on cycle 7 day 1. Samples came from an open-label, multicenter, first-in-human phase I dose-escalation trial of ivuxolimab. The trial enrolled adults with locally advanced or metastatic head and neck squamous cell, hepatocellular, melanoma or renal cell carcinoma. Before TCR sequencing, CD4+ T cells and CD8+ T cells from peripheral blood were sorted into separate populations. This clone showed up just once. There is no known antigen for this receptor. Within one base of it there is no much larger clone, and no base qualities were kept. Genomic DNA was isolated from the sorted cells so that the TCRbeta CDR3 region could be sequenced. TCRbeta CDR3 regions were sequenced using the immunoSEQ Assay. TCRdb provides this immuneACCESS table in a form limited to in-frame rearrangements. Some clones are lacking; in checked studies, under half of them reflect an unresolved V gene, and why the rest are absent is not known. For this sample the table gives tens of thousands of clones, of which around 84% were detected only once. Over 10% of the sample rests with the top ten.

Trimming takes 5 bases from V and 4 bases from J, and the germline ends sit 15 bases apart. Per the germline V gene, SGHAT is the CDR1 and FQNNGV is the CDR2. The CDR3 measures 15 amino acids from cysteine to phenylalanine. CDR3 DNA is the only sequence kept; it has 45 bases, read in frame from the first base. The research as a whole found: Partial responders in the 0.1-3.0 mg/kg groups had among the lowest normalized peripheral clonal expansion, especially among CD8+ T cells. Low levels of normalized T-cell clonal expansion were also seen in some patients who did not respond. After ivuxolimab, CD8+ T cells had more expanded clones than CD4+ T cells on average. The antigen specificity of the peripheral T cells that underwent clonal expansion was not determined. Clonal expansion of both CD4+ and CD8+ blood T cells was observed from baseline to week 6 at doses 0.1 to 3.0 mg/kg.

The starting material was CD4+ or CD8+ T cells sorted from blood, obtained in a trial of the OX40 agonist ivuxolimab. The rearrangement combines TRBV11-2 with TRBJ2-1, with a tentative D gene TRBD2 over 5 matching bases. The receptor was isolated from an adult with an advanced solid tumor such as melanoma, head and neck, liver or kidney cancer. The nucleotides read TGTGCCAGCAGCGATACTAGAAATGCTTACAATGAGCAGTTCTTC. It encodes CASSDTRNAYNEQFF.